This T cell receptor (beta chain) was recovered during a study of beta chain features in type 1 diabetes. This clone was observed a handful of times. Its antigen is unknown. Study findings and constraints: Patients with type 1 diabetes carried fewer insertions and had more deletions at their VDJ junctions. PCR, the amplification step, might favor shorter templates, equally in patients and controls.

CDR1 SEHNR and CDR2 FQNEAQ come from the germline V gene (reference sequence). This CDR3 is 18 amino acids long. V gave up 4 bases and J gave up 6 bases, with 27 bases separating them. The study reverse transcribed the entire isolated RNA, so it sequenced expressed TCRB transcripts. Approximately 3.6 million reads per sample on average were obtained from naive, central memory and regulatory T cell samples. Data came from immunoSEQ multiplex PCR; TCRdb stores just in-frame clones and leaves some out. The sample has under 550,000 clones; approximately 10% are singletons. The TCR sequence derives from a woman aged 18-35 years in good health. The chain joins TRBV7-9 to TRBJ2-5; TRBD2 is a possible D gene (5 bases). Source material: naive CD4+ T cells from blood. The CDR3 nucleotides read TGTGCCAGCAGCTCAAGCTTTAGGACGCACGAGAGGGTGAAGACCCAGTACTTC. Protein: CASSSSFRTHERVKTQYF.